This T cell receptor (beta chain) stems from a study of cytotoxic CD8 clonotypes in ibrutinib-treated CLL. Across the whole study: After treatment lasting a median about 13 months, range 6 to 36, response samples were collected. Study observations and caveats: Pretreatment clonality was elevated relative to age-matched healthy donors and paralleled circulating CD8+ T-cell counts.

Sequencing was performed with immunoSEQ multiplex PCR; in TCRdb, only in-frame clones are kept and a portion is missing. Of about 160,000 clones in the sample, roughly four fifths were seen once. Remarks on this clone: The antigen remains undetermined.

The CDR3 consists of 12 residues. V shed 3 bases, J shed 5 bases, and the junction held 0 bases outside the gene matches. The germline V gene has CDR1 GTSNPN and CDR2 SVGIG (reference sequence). This chain connects TRBV30 to TRBJ1-5; 8 bases are a match to TRBD1. This receptor was identified in a human donor with chronic lymphocytic leukemia. The sequencing here drew on PBMCs, taken after 24 months of ibrutinib treatment. As DNA, the CDR3 is TGTGCCTGGAGGACAGGGGATCAGCCCCAGCATTTT. This codes for CAWRTGDQPQHF. The full variable domain, in which reference TRBV30 and TRBJ1-5 provide the parts outside the CDR3, is SQTIHQWPATLVQPVGSPLSLECTVEGTSNPNLYWYRQAAGRGLQLLFYSVGIGQISSEVPQNLSASRPQDRQFILSSKKLLLSDSGFYLCAWRTGDQPQHFGDGTRLSIL.